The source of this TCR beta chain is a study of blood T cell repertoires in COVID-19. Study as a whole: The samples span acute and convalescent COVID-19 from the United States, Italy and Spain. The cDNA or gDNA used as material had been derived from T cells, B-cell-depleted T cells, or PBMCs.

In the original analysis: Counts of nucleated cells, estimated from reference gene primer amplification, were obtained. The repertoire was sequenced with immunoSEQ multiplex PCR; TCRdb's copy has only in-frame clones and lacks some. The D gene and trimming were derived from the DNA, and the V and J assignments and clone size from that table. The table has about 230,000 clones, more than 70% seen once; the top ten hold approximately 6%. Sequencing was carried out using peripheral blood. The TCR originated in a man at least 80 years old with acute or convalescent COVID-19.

CDR3 protein: CASSTRRWEGPTGQPQHF. DNA for the CDR3: TGTGCCAGTAGTACTCGGCGTTGGGAGGGACCAACGGGGCAGCCCCAGCATTTT. V is TRBV19 and J is TRBJ1-5, with TRBD1 as a possible D gene (5 bases). Germline CDR1 is LNHDA and CDR2 is SQIVND (reference sequence). Trimming left V 4 bases short and J 7 bases short, with 26 bases between. The CDR3 has 18 amino acids.